What follows are 22 T cell receptor beta chains derived from one specimen sequenced in a study of blood T cell repertoires in COVID-19 (dated by TCRdb to the early 2020s). The library was produced with the immunoSEQ multiplex PCR assay. TCRdb holds this immuneACCESS table with in-frame rearrangements only. Some clones are missing; in checked studies, unresolved V genes explain under half, and the rest has no known cause. Here the sample has 65,000 to 70,000 clones; about 80% occur a single time. The leading ten clones occupy about 5% of the sample. Material for sequencing was peripheral blood. The receptors were gathered from a woman aged 55-70 years with acute or convalescent COVID-19.

This clone appeared many times. This chain connects TRBV3-1 (or the pseudogene TRBV3-2) to TRBJ2-1; 12 bases align to TRBD2. Germline values: CDR1 LGHDT, CDR2 YNNKEL (reference sequence). J lost 6 bases, V lost 4 bases, and 1 base had no gene match. The CDR3 is 14 residues long. The CDR3 spells CASSRTSGVNEQFF. CDR3 in DNA: TGTGCCAGCAGCCGGACTAGCGGGGTCAATGAGCAGTTCTTC.

The genes are TRBV18 and TRBJ2-2, with 7 bases matching TRBD1. This CDR3 has 15 residues. The V gene end was trimmed by 4 bases and the J gene end by 4 bases; junction bases not matched to a gene: 6. Germline V gives CDR1 KGHSH, CDR2 LQKENI. In DNA form, the CDR3 reads TGTGCCAGCTCACTGGACAGGATGGGCACCGGGGAGCTGTTTTTT. This codes for CASSLDRMGTGELFF. The variable domain in full, with the rest retrieved from reference TRBV18 and TRBJ2-2, is NAGVMQNPRHLVRRRGQEARLRCSPMKGHSHVYWYRQLPEEGLKFMVYLQKENIIDESGMPKERFSAEFPKEGPSILRIQQVVRGDSAAYFCASSLDRMGTGELFFGEGSRLTVL.

The V and J genes are TRBV11-2 and TRBJ1-1; possible D gene TRBD1, 5 bases. Germline V gene sequence: CDR1 SGHAT, CDR2 FQNNGV. The CDR3 spans 15 residues. V lost 0 bases and J 6 bases, leaving 14 bases between the germline ends. CDR3 protein: CASSLDGAASAEAFF. CDR3 nucleotides: TGTGCCAGCAGCTTAGATGGGGCTGCGTCAGCTGAAGCTTTCTTT.

Regarding this clone: At the DNA level, this CDR3 is encoded by other sequences in the same sample as well. The V and J genes are TRBV9 and TRBJ1-2; 7 bases are a match to TRBD1. CDR1 and CDR2 from the germline V gene are SGDLS and YYNGEE. V gave up 2 bases and J gave up 3 bases; unmatched junction bases: 1. CDR3 size: 13 residues. CDR3 bases: TGTGCCAGCAGCGTGGGGACAGACTATGGCTACACCTTC. Protein sequence: CASSVGTDYGYTF.

The V and J genes are TRBV9 and TRBJ2-1; tentative D call: TRBD1 (5 bases). The CDR3 sequence is 14 residues long. Germline V lookup: CDR1 SGDLS, CDR2 YYNGEE. V shed 4 bases and J shed 8 bases, with 16 bases lying between them. CDR3 region: CASSPRQIGYEQFF. The CDR3 nucleotides read TGTGCCAGCAGCCCCCGACAGATTGGGTATGAGCAGTTCTTC.

The table lists this clone with a count of one. CDR3 coding DNA: TGTGCCATCAGACCTGACAGGGGGAATTCACCCCTCCACTTT. Protein sequence: CAIRPDRGNSPLHF. This chain links TRBV10-3 with TRBJ1-6, with 9 positions matching TRBD1. The length of the CDR3 is 14 residues. CDR1 is ENHRY, CDR2 SYGVKD, per germline. V was pared by 6 bases and J by 7 bases, with 4 bases of the junction left unmatched.

Of note for this clone: Other DNA sequences in the sample encode the same CDR3. This chain joins TRBV5-1 and TRBJ1-6; no clear D. Germline loops: CDR1 SGHRS, CDR2 YFSETQ. The CDR3 extends over 14 amino acids. V lost 0 bases and J 5 bases, leaving 6 bases between the germline ends. The CDR3 nucleotides read TGCGCCAGCAGCTTGGGGCAGGATAATTCACCCCTCCACTTT. It codes for CASSLGQDNSPLHF.

The chain links TRBV5-1 to TRBJ1-5; D unclear. Trimming took off 0 bases at V and 1 base at J, with 5 bases between the two ends. CDR1 and CDR2 from the germline V gene are SGHRS and YFSETQ. The CDR3 contains 14 residues. The CDR3 is CASSLDESNQPQHF. The DNA for the CDR3 is TGCGCCAGCAGCTTGGATGAGAGCAATCAGCCCCAGCATTTT.

V is TRBV11-3 and J is TRBJ2-2, with D possibly matching TRBD1 (6 bases). V was shortened by 2 bases and J by 5 bases, with 12 bases between the two germline ends. This CDR3 is 15 amino acids long. From germline, CDR1 is SGHNT and CDR2 YENEEA. This chain's CDR3 is CASSLRNTGTGELFF. CDR3 bases: TGTGCCAGCAGCTTACGGAATACAGGGACCGGGGAGCTGTTTTTT.

The chain uses TRBV2 and TRBJ1-5; D gene uncertain. Between the trimmed V and J ends, which lost 0 bases and 0 bases, there was a span of 6 bases. This CDR3 has 15 amino acids. CDR1 is SNHLY and CDR2 is FYNNEI in the germline V gene. The chain's CDR3 is CASSEAQDSNQPQHF. In nucleotides, the CDR3 is TGTGCCAGCAGTGAAGCCCAGGATAGCAATCAGCCCCAGCATTTT.

This rearrangement joins TRBV11-2 to TRBJ1-5; D gene ambiguous. CDR1 is SGHAT and CDR2 is FQNNGV in the germline V gene. V was pared by 10 bases and J by 9 bases, with 31 bases between. The CDR3 runs to 17 residues. The CDR3 loop is CANLKYYYSLWTRPQHF. CDR3 bases: TGTGCCAACCTTAAATACTATTATTCTTTGTGGACTAGGCCCCAGCATTTT.

The V gene is TRBV5-1, the J gene TRBJ1-2, with 8 bases aligning to TRBD1. CDR3 size: 13 residues. With 1 base clipped from V and 8 bases from J, the junction kept 4 bases outside the gene matches. Germline CDR1 reads SGHRS; CDR2 reads YFSETQ. CDR3 residues: CASSLQTGDGYTF. In DNA, the CDR3 is TGCGCCAGCAGCTTGCAGACAGGGGACGGCTACACCTTC.

The V and J genes are TRBV4-1 and TRBJ1-2; TRBD1 aligns across 9 bases. CDR1 is MGHRA and CDR2 is YSYEKL in the germline V gene. The CDR3 has 15 residues. V dropped 1 base and J dropped 5; count of bases not matched to a gene: 5. The CDR3 protein is CASSQGGQGGYGYTF. In DNA, the CDR3 is TGCGCCAGCAGCCAAGGGGGACAGGGTGGGTATGGCTACACCTTC.

The V call is TRBV4-1, the J call TRBJ2-2, with D unresolved. V lost 4 bases to trimming and J lost 0 bases, with 9 bases between them. The CDR3 length is 15 residues. The germline V gene encodes CDR1 MGHRA and CDR2 YSYEKL. Written as DNA, the CDR3 is TGCGCCAGCAGCCCCCGCCGAGCGAACACCGGGGAGCTGTTTTTT. Its protein product is CASSPRRANTGELFF.

This clone appeared once. The chain joins TRBV24-1 to TRBJ2-3; the D gene is possibly TRBD1 (5 bases). The CDR3 extends over 13 amino acids. Germline V gives CDR1 KGHDR, CDR2 SFDVKD. Trimming removed 8 bases from V and 0 bases from J, with 8 bases in between. The CDR3 sequence is CATTSGSTDTQYF. The CDR3 region has the DNA TGTGCCACCACCTCAGGGAGCACAGATACGCAGTATTTT.

CDR3 sequence reads: CSVDGGVGGKLFF. The CDR3 DNA reads TGCAGCGTTGACGGCGGCGTAGGTGGGAAACTGTTTTTT. This rearrangement joins TRBV29-1 to TRBJ1-4; D is unclear. The CDR3 is 13 amino acids. Germline CDR1 is SQVTM and CDR2 is ANQGSEA. V was clipped by 3 bases and J by 11 bases, with 16 bases between them.

This chain joins TRBV27 and TRBJ2-3; 9 nucleotides match TRBD1. This CDR3 is built from 15 residues. Germline-derived CDR1 and CDR2 are MNHEY and SMNVEV (reference sequence). The J segment lost 6 bases and the V segment lost 6 bases, leaving 10 bases of the junction unmatched. The CDR3 spells CASRDRGWGRDTQYF. CDR3 nucleotide sequence: TGTGCCAGCAGGGACAGGGGATGGGGCAGGGATACGCAGTATTTT.

J is TRBJ2-7 and V is TRBV7-2; maybe TRBD2 (6 bases). The CDR3 length is 17 residues. Germline assignment: CDR1 SGHTA and CDR2 FQGNSA. V was pared by 3 bases and J by 2 bases, with 20 bases between. CDR3 amino acids: CASSLGPTMWEAYEQYF. The DNA for the CDR3 is TGTGCCAGCAGCTTGGGACCGACCATGTGGGAGGCCTACGAGCAGTACTTC.

This chain joins TRBV7-2 and TRBJ2-3, with a weak D call TRBD1 (6 bases). CDR3 size: 15 residues. V lost 3 bases to trimming and J lost 5 bases, with 15 bases between them. CDR1 SGHTA and CDR2 FQGNSA come from the germline V gene. The CDR3: CASSFSGVQGDTQYF. The CDR3 DNA follows: TGTGCCAGCAGCTTTTCAGGGGTCCAGGGAGATACGCAGTATTTT.

V is TRBV12-3 or TRBV12-4 and J is TRBJ2-2; no firm D call. The V gene lost 2 bases and the J gene lost 5 bases, with 3 bases spanning the gap. CDR3 size: 12 residues. Here the CDR3 reads CASSLHTGELFF. The CDR3, as DNA: TGTGCCAGCAGTTTACATACCGGGGAGCTGTTTTTT.

This clone appeared once. The J gene is TRBJ2-7, the V gene TRBV24-1; D is unresolved. The CDR3 runs to 15 residues. With 5 bases removed from V and 0 bases from J, the gap between germline ends came to 13 bases. Germline loops: CDR1 KGHDR, CDR2 SFDVKD. In DNA form, the CDR3 reads TGTGCCACCAGTGTCTGGGCCCTGAGCTCCTACGAGCAGTACTTC. Amino acid sequence: CATSVWALSSYEQYF.

This clone turned up a few times. The chain has TRBV20-1 and TRBJ2-7; 7 bases map to TRBD1. Germline CDR1 is DFQATT and CDR2 is SNEGSKA (reference sequence). This CDR3 is built from 11 residues. The junction had 1 base not matched to a gene; V was cut back by 2 bases and J by 6 bases. CDR3 sequence reads: CSARQGVEQYF. In DNA, the CDR3 is TGCAGTGCTAGACAGGGGGTCGAGCAGTACTTC.